This T cell receptor (beta chain) appears in the sequencing data of a study of cytomegalovirus exposure and HLA in healthy donors. Overall study: The study's early data release held tens of millions of unique TCRs from HLA-typed donors. Overall study findings and caveats: A later analysis linked a missense DCLRE1C variant to TCR beta V- and J-gene trimming. Differences between HLA loci emerged in a later analysis of TCR association rates, with DRB1 most and HLA-C fewest.

The CDR3 loop spans 18 amino acids. Germline V lookup: CDR1 MNHEY, CDR2 SMNVEV (reference sequence). Losses at the gene ends were 2 bases for V and 2 bases for J; bases not matched to a gene: 14. Regarding donors, all were healthy bone marrow donors. Concerning this clone itself: Its antigen is undetermined.

Primers: 60 Vbeta forward and 13 Jbeta reverse. The data were produced by immunoSEQ multiplex PCR, yet TCRdb's version contains in-frame clones alone and is incomplete. The sample includes 130,000 or so clones, approximately 79% of them seen just once. The sequencing sample was made of PBMCs. V is TRBV27 and J is TRBJ2-7; TRBD2 agrees at 8 bases. The TCR originated in a man aged 18 to 35 in good health and CMV-seropositive. CDR3 sequence (DNA): TGTGCCAGCAGTTTAATTGGAGCGGGTAGCGGGAAAACCTACGAGCAGTACTTC. This translates into CASSLIGAGSGKTYEQYF.